This T cell receptor beta chain was identified during a study of blood T cell repertoires in COVID-19. About the study: Researchers got acute and convalescent COVID-19 samples from the United States, Italy and Spain. T cells, B-cell-depleted T cells, or PBMCs supplied cDNA or gDNA.

Study processing details: Estimates of nucleated cell counts were drawn from the amplification of reference gene primers. Method: immunoSEQ multiplex PCR; TCRdb's copy keeps in-frame clones and lacks some. That table gives V, J and clone size, and the DNA gave D and trimming. The sample includes 200,000 to 250,000 clones, around 81% of them seen just once. The CDR3 is made up of 15 amino acids. Germline values: CDR1 SNHLY, CDR2 FYNNEI. Trimming took off 4 bases at V and 7 bases at J, with 17 bases between the two ends. Patients at the Seattle site were enrolled during active infection and followed longitudinally.

The chain uses TRBV2 and TRBJ2-1, with a possible D match to TRBD1 (7 bases). Sequencing input: peripheral blood. The TCR comes from a woman aged 80 or over with COVID-19, enrolled during active disease. For the CDR3, the DNA is TGTGCCAGCAGTGCGGGATCAGGGGGGCTAAATGAGCAGTTCTTC. Protein: CASSAGSGGLNEQFF.